These 20 T cell receptor beta chains were sequenced from one sample in a study of Ad26.COV2.S vaccination and SARS-CoV-2 variants. Profiled with immunoSEQ multiplex PCR; TCRdb holds only in-frame clones, not every one. This sample has 380,000 or so clones; around 89% occur once, and the top ten carry around 6.4%. The treatment: 15 to 20 received Ad26.COV2.S at low or high dose, single or two shots; 5 received placebo; per-sample allocation not given. Samples were taken on day 63 after the first vaccine or placebo injection. The starting material was peripheral blood, obtained in a trial of Ad26.COV2.S vaccine versus placebo. These receptor sequences come from a person aged 18-60 years who received the Ad26.COV2.S COVID-19 vaccine or a placebo.

This clone was seen just once. This sequence joins TRBV25-1 and TRBJ2-7; 10 bases are a match to TRBD1. The CDR3 sequence is 15 residues long. Per germline, CDR1 MGHDK and CDR2 SYGVNS. The ends lost 1 base at V and 3 bases at J; junction bases unmatched: 3. CDR3 sequence reads: CASSECRDRGYEQYF. The CDR3 DNA reads TGTGCCAGCAGTGAATGCCGGGACAGGGGCTACGAGCAGTACTTC.

The chain joins TRBV6-6 to TRBJ2-7; D remains unclear. Trimming left V 4 bases short and J 0 bases short, with 13 bases between. Germline loops: CDR1 MNHNY, CDR2 SVGAGI (reference sequence). The CDR3 runs to 15 residues. CDR3 bases: TGTGCCAGCAGTTCCCAGACACAATACTCCTACGAGCAGTACTTC. Translating gives CASSSQTQYSYEQYF.

This clone has only a few counts. The CDR3 is CASSQGGQREETQYF. CDR3 bases: TGCGCCAGCAGCCAAGGAGGACAGCGGGAAGAGACCCAGTACTTC. The V and J genes are TRBV4-3 and TRBJ2-5; perhaps D is TRBD1 or TRBD2 (6 bases each). CDR3 length: 15 amino acids. V was cut by 1 base and J by 3 bases, with 12 bases left in between. Germline V gene sequence: CDR1 LGHNA, CDR2 YSLEER.

The rearrangement joins TRBV18 to TRBJ1-4; D unclear. The germline CDR1 and CDR2 sequences are KGHSH and LQKENI. V was trimmed by 2 bases and J by 5 bases, leaving 6 bases between them. This CDR3 comprises 13 residues. CDR3: CASSPNVNEKLFF. CDR3 bases: TGTGCCAGCTCACCAAACGTAAATGAAAAACTGTTTTTT.

This chain uses TRBV20-1 with TRBJ2-7; D is ambiguous. Germline V lookup: CDR1 DFQATT, CDR2 SNEGSKA (reference sequence). The germline V and J ends were trimmed by 0 bases and 5 bases, with 5 bases remaining between them. The CDR3 runs 11 residues. Here the CDR3 reads CSARDKDEQYF. CDR3 coding DNA: TGCAGTGCTAGAGATAAGGACGAGCAGTACTTC.

This chain joins TRBV4-2 and TRBJ2-7; D is ambiguous. This CDR3 has 15 residues. V lost 0 bases, J lost 1 base, and 10 bases lay in between. Germline loops: CDR1 LGHNA, CDR2 YNFKEQ. Written as DNA, the CDR3 is TGTGCCAGCAGCCAAGATCCGGCAGTATCCTACGAGCAGTACTTC. Protein sequence: CASSQDPAVSYEQYF.

The chain links TRBV6-2 or TRBV6-3 to TRBJ2-1; tentative D call: TRBD2 (6 bases). This CDR3 comprises 13 residues. CDR1 and CDR2 (germline): MNHEY, SVGEGT. Trimming shortened V by 1 base and J by 9 bases, and 10 bases separated the two germline ends. The CDR3 DNA reads TGTGCCAGCAGTTACTTGGGGGGAGGTGAGCAGTTCTTC. Its translation is CASSYLGGGEQFF.

The rearrangement joins TRBV10-3 to TRBJ1-1; D is perhaps TRBD1 (5 bases). The V and J ends lost 10 bases and 2 bases respectively, with 20 bases between them. The germline gives CDR1 ENHRY, CDR2 SYGVKD. CDR3 length: 15 amino acids. CDR3 in DNA: TGTGCCACACGCATTGGGGCTGACAGAAACACTGAAGCTTTCTTT. This codes for CATRIGADRNTEAFF.

The chain recombines TRBV5-3 with TRBJ2-3; D is uncertain. TRBV5-3 is reported as an ORF; its role is uncertain. The V end was cut by 4 bases, the J end by 3 bases, with 9 bases between. There are 13 residues in the CDR3. The CDR3 loop reads CARSPTRTDTQYF. The CDR3 region has the DNA TGTGCCAGAAGCCCCACACGGACAGATACGCAGTATTTT.

This chain joins TRBV12-3 or TRBV12-4 and TRBJ2-7; no firm D call. CDR3 size: 13 residues. The V and J ends lost 4 bases and 0 bases respectively, with 7 bases between them. CDR3 DNA sequence: TGTGCCAGCAGTTCCATCTTCTCCTACGAGCAGTACTTC. This translates into CASSSIFSYEQYF.

The chain employs TRBV11-2 and TRBJ2-7; D unclear. CDR1 SGHAT and CDR2 FQNNGV come from the germline V gene. The V end lost 3 bases, the J end lost 0 bases, and 9 bases lay between the germline ends. The CDR3 is made up of 14 amino acids. CDR3 sequence (DNA): TGTGCCAGCAGCTTGGCACAACGCTCCTACGAGCAGTACTTC. Encoded protein: CASSLAQRSYEQYF. The entire variable domain, with the rest obtained from reference TRBV11-2 and TRBJ2-7, is as follows: EAGVAQSPRYKIIEKRQSVAFWCNPISGHATLYWYQQILGQGPKLLIQFQNNGVVDDSQLPKDRFSAERLKGVDSTLKIQPAKLEDSAVYLCASSLAQRSYEQYFGPGTRLTVT.

This clone came up once. The rearrangement links TRBV19 to TRBJ2-1; 11 bases match TRBD2. CDR1 and CDR2 from the germline V gene are LNHDA and SQIVND (reference sequence). This CDR3 has 12 residues. J gave up 13 bases and V 5 bases, and 4 bases lay outside the gene matches. CDR3 nucleotide sequence: TGTGCCAGTAGTGCTACTAGCGGGAGTCAGTTCTTC. It is translated as CASSATSGSQFF.

The V and J genes are TRBV27 and TRBJ1-4; D not resolved. This CDR3 has 14 amino acids. Germline lookup yields CDR1 MNHEY and CDR2 SMNVEV (reference sequence). Trimming shortened V by 7 bases and J by 8 bases, and 17 bases separated the two germline ends. CDR3 nucleotides: TGTGCCAGCACGGGGTACCCATCGGAGGAAAAACTGTTTTTT. Its protein is CASTGYPSEEKLFF.

V is TRBV28 and J is TRBJ2-3, with D uncertain. V was trimmed by 3 bases and J by 7 bases, leaving 11 bases between them. CDR3 length equals 13 residues. Germline values: CDR1 MDHEN, CDR2 SYDVKM. In DNA, the CDR3 is TGTGCCAGCAGTTTTCAAAGCAGTAATACGCAGTATTTT. Translation: CASSFQSSNTQYF.

This clone was detected a few times. The genes are TRBV5-6 and TRBJ2-1, with 8 bases aligning to TRBD2. The V segment lost 5 bases and the J segment 0 bases; nucleotides outside the gene matches: 13. The CDR3 runs to 18 residues. Germline V CDR1 and CDR2: SGHDT, YYEEEE. The CDR3 loop is CASRRGLEELSSYNEQFF. In DNA form, the CDR3 reads TGTGCCAGCAGGCGGGGACTAGAGGAACTCAGCTCCTACAATGAGCAGTTCTTC.

This rearrangement joins TRBV4-3 to TRBJ1-4, with 7 bases matching TRBD1. The junction had 6 bases not matched to a gene; V was cut back by 1 base and J by 7 bases. The germline V gene encodes CDR1 LGHNA and CDR2 YSLEER. The CDR3 is 15 residues long. CDR3 in amino acids: CASSQVGRGGEKLFF. DNA for the CDR3: TGCGCCAGCAGCCAAGTTGGCAGGGGGGGTGAAAAACTGTTTTTT.

The chain has TRBV7-3 and TRBJ1-2, with D perhaps TRBD1 (6 bases). The germline gives CDR1 SGHTA, CDR2 FQGTGA. The CDR3 spans 15 residues. Between the trimmed V and J ends, which lost 0 bases and 8 bases, there was a span of 16 bases. CDR3: CASSLTQGAVKGYTF. The DNA of the CDR3 is TGTGCCAGCAGCTTAACACAGGGAGCGGTTAAGGGCTACACCTTC.

V usage is TRBV6-5 and J usage is TRBJ2-5; D unresolved. Trimming cost V 6 bases and J 2 bases, with 13 bases left between them. Germline CDR1 and CDR2: MNHEY and SVGAGI. The CDR3 has 14 amino acids. CDR3 sequence: CASSPQVEQETQYF. CDR3 nucleotide sequence: TGTGCCAGCAGCCCGCAGGTTGAGCAAGAGACCCAGTACTTC.

This chain joins TRBV5-1 and TRBJ1-3; D call uncertain. The CDR3 runs 15 residues. The V and J ends lost 0 bases and 1 base respectively, with 8 bases between them. Germline CDR1 reads SGHRS; CDR2 reads YFSETQ. CDR3 sequence: CASSLGLSSGNTIYF. Written as DNA, the CDR3 is TGCGCCAGCAGCTTGGGCCTCTCGTCTGGAAACACCATATATTTT. Full variable domain (missing parts from reference TRBV5-1 and TRBJ1-3): KAGVTQTPRYLIKTRGQQVTLSCSPISGHRSVSWYQQTPGQGLQFLFEYFSETQRNKGNFPGRFSGRQFSNSRSEMNVSTLELGDSALYLCASSLGLSSGNTIYFGEGSWLTVV.

The chain joins TRBV7-3 to TRBJ2-7; possibly TRBD2 for D (6 bases). Germline CDR1 SGHTA, CDR2 FQGTGA. The CDR3 is 16 residues long. The germline V and J ends were trimmed by 0 bases and 4 bases, with 16 bases remaining between them. Here the CDR3 DNA reads TGTGCCAGCAGCTTAACGTCCGGGGGAGTATCGTACGAGCAGTACTTC. Protein: CASSLTSGGVSYEQYF.